This T cell receptor beta chain was found in a study of T cells in Graves' hyperthyroidism and ophthalmopathy. Study findings and constraints: The model identified upcoming ophthalmopathy a median about six months ahead of onset. Most clonotypes expanded in thyroid above 0.001 were likewise present in blood.

This clonotype has a count of ten or more. What it binds is not known. Germline assignment: CDR1 SGHRS and CDR2 YFSETQ. The CDR3 contains 13 residues. After removal of 4 bases from V and 4 bases from J, the junction contained 3 bases not matched to a gene. Newly diagnosed hyperthyroidism patients aged 18 to 65 years had disease lasting under 2 months. Lactation, pregnancy, other autoimmune disease or uncontrolled infection led to exclusion of patients. Amplified TCR beta CDR3 regions derived from RNA transcripts. A first-round RT-PCR of the TCR CDR3 used the HTBI primer set. TCRdb fed the multiplex PCR reads into MiXCR, producing one record per CDR3 protein. Of almost 600,000 distinct CDR3 sequences in the sample, 40% to 55% were seen once.

The receptor was derived from a woman younger than 30 with Graves' hyperthyroidism. The sample taken for sequencing was peripheral blood or thyroid tissue (not recorded which). The rearrangement links TRBV5-1 to TRBJ1-1; the match to TRBD1 covers 8 bases. In DNA form, the CDR3 reads TGCGCCAGCAGCGGGACAGGCGTCACTGAAGCTTTCTTT. Its protein product is CASSGTGVTEAFF.